Below, 18 T cell receptor beta chains from the same sample are listed, as sequenced in a study of early T cells in non-severe SARS-CoV-2 infection. TCRdb itself ran the 5' RACE reads through MiXCR, one entry per CDR3 protein. The sample gives about 27,000 distinct CDR3 sequences, about 4.4% of which show up once; approximately 4.7% is in the top ten. Sequenced input: whole blood. These receptors originate from an adult who was a healthcare worker with PCR-confirmed SARS-CoV-2 infection or an uninfected control (not recorded which).

This clonotype was seen repeatedly, ten times or more. As DNA, the CDR3 is TGTGCCAGCAGCCGAGGACTAGCTGATCAAGAGACCCAGTACTTC. The encoded protein is CASSRGLADQETQYF. V is TRBV4-2 and J is TRBJ2-5, with 8 nucleotides matching TRBD2. V dropped 4 bases and J dropped 2; count of bases not matched to a gene: 6. Germline CDR1 reads LGHNA; CDR2 reads YNFKEQ. The CDR3 loop spans 15 amino acids.

This clonotype has a count of ten or more. V and J are TRBV20-1 and TRBJ2-2; TRBD2 matches at 11 bases. Germline CDR1 reads DFQATT; CDR2 reads SNEGSKA (reference sequence). This CDR3 comprises 15 residues. J gave up 3 bases and V 2 bases, and 2 bases lay outside the gene matches. The CDR3 bases are TGCAGTGCTAGATCACTAGCGGGAGACACCGGGGAGCTGTTTTTT. It specifies CSARSLAGDTGELFF.

This clonotype was recorded at least ten times. The rearrangement links TRBV7-2 to TRBJ2-3, with 11 bases aligning to TRBD2. After removal of 5 bases from V and 4 bases from J, the junction contained 11 bases not matched to a gene. Germline CDR1 and CDR2: SGHTA and FQGNSA. The CDR3 loop spans 17 amino acids. The CDR3 DNA follows: TGTGCCAGCAGCCCCCCCTATAGCGGGAGGGCCGCAGATACGCAGTATTTT. Translating it yields CASSPPYSGRAADTQYF.

This clonotype occurred many times. The chain is built from TRBV28 and TRBJ2-1; 10 bases are shared with TRBD2. The CDR3 sequence is 13 residues long. The trim removed 5 bases at V and 8 bases at J, leaving 3 bases unmatched. Germline V CDR1 and CDR2: MDHEN, SYDVKM. CDR3: CASSPLAGDEQFF. In nucleotides, the CDR3 is TGTGCCAGCAGTCCCCTAGCGGGGGATGAGCAGTTCTTC.

Many counts were recorded for this clonotype. The chain is built from TRBV7-8 and TRBJ2-3, with D perhaps matching TRBD1 (6 bases). Germline-derived CDR1 and CDR2 are SGHVS and FQNEAQ. This CDR3 is 11 amino acids long. Trimming left V 3 bases short and J 9 bases short, with 7 bases between. The CDR3 DNA reads as TGTGCCAGCAGCTTCAGGGGAACGCAGTATTTT. It specifies CASSFRGTQYF.

The chain carries TRBV3-1 and TRBJ2-3; TRBD2 aligns across 8 bases. The trim removed 1 base at V and 5 bases at J, leaving 5 bases unmatched. Germline V gene data show CDR1 as LGHDT and CDR2 as YNNKEL (reference sequence). CDR3 length: 15 amino acids. DNA of the CDR3: TGTGCCAGCAGCCAAGGTGAAGCGGGAGAAGATACGCAGTATTTT. This encodes CASSQGEAGEDTQYF.

Relative to its sample, this clonotype is medium-sized (0.01 to 0.1%). The rearrangement links TRBV29-1 to TRBJ2-7; D is possibly TRBD1 (6 bases). This CDR3 is built from 12 residues. Looked up from germline, CDR1 is SQVTM and CDR2 is ANQGSEA. The V gene lost 4 bases and the J gene lost 0 bases, with 7 bases spanning the gap. CDR3 residues: CSVAGVSYEQYF. CDR3 in DNA: TGCAGCGTTGCAGGGGTCTCCTACGAGCAGTACTTC.

Ten or more counts support this clonotype. A junction boundary mismatches the germline segment, possibly from a read error. This rearrangement joins TRBV27 to TRBJ1-1, with D possibly TRBD1 on 6 matching bases. Germline assignment: CDR1 MNHEY and CDR2 SMNVEV (reference sequence). The CDR3 spans 13 residues. The CDR3 sequence: CASTPWGGAHLLF. The CDR3, as DNA: TGTGCCAGCACCCCTTGGGGGGGCGCCCACCTCCTTTTT.

This sequence joins TRBV5-6 and TRBJ2-3, with D tentatively TRBD2 (5 bases). V was cut by 1 base and J by 0 bases, with 12 bases left in between. This CDR3 comprises 16 residues. Germline CDR1 is SGHDT and CDR2 is YYEEEE. CDR3 sequence reads: CASSLYGSGSTDTQYF. The CDR3 region has the DNA TGTGCCAGCAGCTTGTATGGGAGTGGGAGCACAGATACGCAGTATTTT.

This clonotype occurred many times. This sequence joins TRBV20-1 and TRBJ1-5; no reliable D call. V was pared by 2 bases and J by 4 bases, with 6 bases between. The CDR3 length is 12 residues. CDR1 DFQATT and CDR2 SNEGSKA come from the germline V gene (reference sequence). This CDR3 reads CSARSGNQPQHF. The CDR3 coding sequence is TGCAGTGCTAGAAGTGGGAATCAGCCCCAGCATTTT.

This clonotype was counted many times. The chain links TRBV28 to TRBJ2-7; 9 positions agree with TRBD1. Germline V gives CDR1 MDHEN, CDR2 SYDVKM. The trim removed 6 bases at V and 3 bases at J, leaving 15 bases unmatched. The CDR3 has 17 amino acids. In nucleotides, the CDR3 is TGTGCCAGCAGAGTCACAGGGGGCCTTGGTACAAACTACGAGCAGTACTTC. Its translation is CASRVTGGLGTNYEQYF.

This clonotype was found many times. This rearrangement joins TRBV18 to TRBJ2-1, with unresolved D. In germline, CDR1 is KGHSH, CDR2 LQKENI. The V and J ends lost 5 bases and 9 bases respectively, with 23 bases between them. The CDR3 consists of 16 residues. The CDR3 sequence is CASSIGVAARIVEQFF. The CDR3 DNA reads as TGTGCCAGCTCAATCGGCGTTGCGGCCAGAATAGTTGAGCAGTTCTTC.

This clonotype was picked up many times. The genes are TRBV27 and TRBJ1-1, with TRBD1 matching over 7 bases. The CDR3 runs to 13 residues. V shed 10 bases, J shed 7 bases, and the junction held 12 bases outside the gene matches. Germline-derived CDR1 and CDR2 are MNHEY and SMNVEV (reference sequence). The DNA for the CDR3 is TGTGCCACCTACAGGAGGGGGCAAGGTGAAGCTTTCTTT. Its translation: CATYRRGQGEAFF.

The rearrangement uses TRBV7-8 and TRBJ2-1; TRBD2 is a possible D gene (5 bases). V was pared by 4 bases and J by 5 bases, with 12 bases between. Germline V CDR1 and CDR2: SGHVS, FQNEAQ. The CDR3 contains 14 residues. The CDR3 loop reads CASSSAVGNNEQFF. The CDR3 DNA is TGTGCCAGCAGCTCAGCGGTAGGGAACAATGAGCAGTTCTTC.

In its sample, this clonotype ranks as medium-sized. The chain uses TRBV20-1 and TRBJ2-3, with 12 bases identical to TRBD2. Per the germline V gene, CDR1 is DFQATT and CDR2 is SNEGSKA (reference sequence). The CDR3 length is 17 residues. Trimming removed 1 base from V and 8 bases from J; junction bases left unmatched: 13. This CDR3 is CSARGILAGGDVGTQYF. CDR3 bases: TGCAGTGCTAGAGGAATACTAGCGGGGGGCGACGTGGGTACGCAGTATTTT.

By share, this clonotype ranks as medium-sized. The chain links TRBV29-1 to TRBJ2-5; unclear D gene. CDR1 and CDR2 from the germline V gene are SQVTM and ANQGSEA. The germline V and J ends were trimmed by 3 bases and 1 base, with 6 bases remaining between them. The CDR3 totals 12 residues. The CDR3, as DNA: TGCAGCGTTGATGGCAGCCAAGAGACCCAGTACTTC. Translating it yields CSVDGSQETQYF.

This clonotype was observed at least ten times. A read error may be the cause here, since a much bigger clone is one base away. The genes are TRBV10-1 and TRBJ2-7; TRBD2 might be the D (5 bases). The CDR3 sequence is 12 residues long. Germline-derived CDR1 and CDR2 are WNHNN and SYGVQD (reference sequence). CDR3 loop: CAGSGPGNEQYF. The CDR3 DNA reads as TGCGCCGGCAGTGGTCCGGGGAACGAGCAGTACTTC.

Ten or more counts support this clonotype. The gene calls are TRBV20-1 and TRBJ2-3; D possibly corresponds to TRBD2 (5 bases). Germline V gives CDR1 DFQATT, CDR2 SNEGSKA (reference sequence). Trimming took off 1 base at V and 7 bases at J, with 9 bases between the two ends. CDR3 length equals 12 residues. CDR3 in amino acids: CSARGPGNTQYF. For the CDR3, the DNA is TGCAGTGCTAGAGGGCCGGGAAATACGCAGTATTTT.